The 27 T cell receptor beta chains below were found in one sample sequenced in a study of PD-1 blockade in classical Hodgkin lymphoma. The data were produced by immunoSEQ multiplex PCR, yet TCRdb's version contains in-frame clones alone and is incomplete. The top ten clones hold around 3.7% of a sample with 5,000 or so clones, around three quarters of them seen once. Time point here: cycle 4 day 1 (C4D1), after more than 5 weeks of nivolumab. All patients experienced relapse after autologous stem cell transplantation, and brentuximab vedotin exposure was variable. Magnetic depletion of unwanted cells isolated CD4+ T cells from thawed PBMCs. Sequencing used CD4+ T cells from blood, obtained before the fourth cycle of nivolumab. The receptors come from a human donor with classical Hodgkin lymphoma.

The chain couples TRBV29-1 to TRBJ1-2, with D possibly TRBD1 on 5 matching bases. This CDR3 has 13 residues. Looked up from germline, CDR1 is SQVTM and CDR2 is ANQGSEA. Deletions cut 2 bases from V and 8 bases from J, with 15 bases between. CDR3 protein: CSVETGSLRGYTF. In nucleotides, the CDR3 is TGCAGCGTTGAAACAGGCTCGTTGCGGGGCTACACCTTC.

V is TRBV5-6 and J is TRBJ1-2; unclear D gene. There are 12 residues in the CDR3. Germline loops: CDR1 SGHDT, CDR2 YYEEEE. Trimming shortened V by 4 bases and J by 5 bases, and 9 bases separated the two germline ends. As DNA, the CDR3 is TGTGCCAGCAGCCCGGGGAGGTATGGCTACACCTTC. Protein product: CASSPGRYGYTF. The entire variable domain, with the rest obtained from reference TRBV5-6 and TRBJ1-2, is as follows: DAGVTQSPTHLIKTRGQQVTLRCSPKSGHDTVSWYQQALGQGPQFIFQYYEEEERQRGNFPDRFSGHQFPNYSSELNVNALLLGDSALYLCASSPGRYGYTFGSGTRLTVV.

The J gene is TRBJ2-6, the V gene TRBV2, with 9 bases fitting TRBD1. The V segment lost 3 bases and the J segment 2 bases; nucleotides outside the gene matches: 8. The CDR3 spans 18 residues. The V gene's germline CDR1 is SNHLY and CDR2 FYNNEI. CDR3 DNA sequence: TGTGCCAGCAGTGATCTTCCCGGGACAGGGACTGGGGCCAACGTCCTGACTTTC. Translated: CASSDLPGTGTGANVLTF.

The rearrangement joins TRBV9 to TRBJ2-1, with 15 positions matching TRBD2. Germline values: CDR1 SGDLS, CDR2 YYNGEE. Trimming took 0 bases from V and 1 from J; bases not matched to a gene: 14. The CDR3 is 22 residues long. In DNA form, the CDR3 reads TGTGCCAGCAGCGTAGACCCCCCCTTCCGGACTAGCGGGGGGGCTTCCTACAATGAGCAGTTCTTC. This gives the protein CASSVDPPFRTSGGASYNEQFF.

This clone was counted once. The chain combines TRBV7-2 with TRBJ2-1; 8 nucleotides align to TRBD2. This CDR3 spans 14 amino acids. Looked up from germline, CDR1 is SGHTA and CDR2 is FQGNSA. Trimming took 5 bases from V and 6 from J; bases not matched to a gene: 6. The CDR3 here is CASSRGTSTNEQFF. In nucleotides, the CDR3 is TGTGCCAGCAGCAGGGGGACTAGTACCAATGAGCAGTTCTTC.

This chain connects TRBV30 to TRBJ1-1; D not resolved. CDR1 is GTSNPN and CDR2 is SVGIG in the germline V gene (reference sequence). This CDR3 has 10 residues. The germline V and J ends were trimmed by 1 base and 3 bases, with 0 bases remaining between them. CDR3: CAWSDTEAFF. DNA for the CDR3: TGTGCCTGGAGTGACACTGAAGCTTTCTTT.

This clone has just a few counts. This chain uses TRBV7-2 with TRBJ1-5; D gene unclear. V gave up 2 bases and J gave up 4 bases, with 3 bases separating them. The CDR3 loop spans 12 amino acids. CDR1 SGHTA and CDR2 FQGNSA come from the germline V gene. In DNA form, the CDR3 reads TGTGCCAGCAGCTTAATGAATCAGCCCCAGCATTTT. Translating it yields CASSLMNQPQHF.

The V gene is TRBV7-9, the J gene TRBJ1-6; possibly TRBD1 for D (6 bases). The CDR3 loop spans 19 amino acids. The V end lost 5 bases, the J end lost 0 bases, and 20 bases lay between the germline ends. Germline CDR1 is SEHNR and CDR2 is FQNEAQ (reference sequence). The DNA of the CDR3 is TGTGCCAGCAGCCGGGGGCAGGGCCACCTGCCCTCCTATAATTCACCCCTCCACTTT. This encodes CASSRGQGHLPSYNSPLHF.

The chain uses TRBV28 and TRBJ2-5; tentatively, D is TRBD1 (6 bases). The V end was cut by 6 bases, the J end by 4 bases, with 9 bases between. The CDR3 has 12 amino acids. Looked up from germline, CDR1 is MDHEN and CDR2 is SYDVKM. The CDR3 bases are TGTGCCAGCAGGCTAGGGGGAGAGACCCAGTACTTC. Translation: CASRLGGETQYF.

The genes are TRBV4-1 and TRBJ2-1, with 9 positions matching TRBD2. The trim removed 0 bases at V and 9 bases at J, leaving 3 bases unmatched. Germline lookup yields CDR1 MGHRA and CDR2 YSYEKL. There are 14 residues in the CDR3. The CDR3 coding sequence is TGCGCCAGCAGCCAAGATCATAGCGGGAGTGAGCAGTTCTTC. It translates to CASSQDHSGSEQFF.

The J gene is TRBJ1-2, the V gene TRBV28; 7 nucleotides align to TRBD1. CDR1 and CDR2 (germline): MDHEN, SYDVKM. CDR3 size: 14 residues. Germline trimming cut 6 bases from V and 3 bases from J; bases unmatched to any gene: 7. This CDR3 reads CASRLTGFDYGYTF. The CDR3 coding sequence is TGTGCCAGCAGGCTGACAGGGTTTGACTATGGCTACACCTTC.

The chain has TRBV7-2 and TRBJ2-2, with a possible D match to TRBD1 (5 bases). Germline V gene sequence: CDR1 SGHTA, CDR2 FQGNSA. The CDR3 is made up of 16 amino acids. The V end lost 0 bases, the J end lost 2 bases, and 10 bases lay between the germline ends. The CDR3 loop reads CASSLARAPNTGELFF. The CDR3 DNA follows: TGTGCCAGCAGCTTAGCCAGGGCCCCCAACACCGGGGAGCTGTTTTTT. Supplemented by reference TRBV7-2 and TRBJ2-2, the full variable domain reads GAGVSQSPSNKVTEKGKDVELRCDPISGHTALYWYRQSLGQGLEFLIYFQGNSAPDKSGLPSDRFSAERTGGSVSTLTIQRTQQEDSAVYLCASSLARAPNTGELFFGEGSRLTVL.

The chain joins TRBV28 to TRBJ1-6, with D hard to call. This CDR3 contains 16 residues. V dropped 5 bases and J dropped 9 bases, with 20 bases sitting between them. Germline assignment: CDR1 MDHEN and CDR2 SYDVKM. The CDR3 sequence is CASSLEPPQTGSPLHF. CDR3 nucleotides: TGTGCCAGCAGTCTAGAACCCCCTCAGACCGGTTCACCCCTCCACTTT.

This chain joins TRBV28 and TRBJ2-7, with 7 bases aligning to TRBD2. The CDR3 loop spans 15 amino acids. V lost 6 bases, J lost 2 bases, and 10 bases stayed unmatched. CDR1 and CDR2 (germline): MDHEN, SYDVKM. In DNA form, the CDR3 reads TGTGCCAGCAGAGGGAGGGGCGCTGATACCTACGAGCAGTACTTC. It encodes CASRGRGADTYEQYF.

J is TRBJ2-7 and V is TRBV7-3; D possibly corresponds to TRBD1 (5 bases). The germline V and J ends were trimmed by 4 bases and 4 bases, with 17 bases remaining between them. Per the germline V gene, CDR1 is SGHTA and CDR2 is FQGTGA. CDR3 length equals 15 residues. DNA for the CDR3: TGTGCCAGCAGCTCCGGCCCAGGGATGGTATACGAGCAGTACTTC. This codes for CASSSGPGMVYEQYF. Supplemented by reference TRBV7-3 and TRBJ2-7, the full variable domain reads GAGVSQTPSNKVTEKGKYVELRCDPISGHTALYWYRQSLGQGPEFLIYFQGTGAADDSGLPNDRFFAVRPEGSVSTLKIQRTERGDSAVYLCASSSGPGMVYEQYFGPGTRLTVT.

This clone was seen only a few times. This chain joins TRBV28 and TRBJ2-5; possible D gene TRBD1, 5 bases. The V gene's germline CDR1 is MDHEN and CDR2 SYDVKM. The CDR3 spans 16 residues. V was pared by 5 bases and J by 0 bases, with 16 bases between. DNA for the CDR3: TGTGCCAGCAGTCTAAGGGGTTGGCAGAACCAAGAGACCCAGTACTTC. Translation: CASSLRGWQNQETQYF.

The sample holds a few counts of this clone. The CDR3: CASSSPIGNTIYF. CDR3 DNA sequence: TGTGCCAGCAGCTCCCCCATAGGAAACACCATATATTTT. The V and J genes are TRBV7-2 and TRBJ1-3; no reliable D call. The CDR3 is 13 residues long. Per the germline V gene, CDR1 is SGHTA and CDR2 is FQGNSA. Trimming stripped 4 bases from V and 4 bases from J, with 8 bases between.

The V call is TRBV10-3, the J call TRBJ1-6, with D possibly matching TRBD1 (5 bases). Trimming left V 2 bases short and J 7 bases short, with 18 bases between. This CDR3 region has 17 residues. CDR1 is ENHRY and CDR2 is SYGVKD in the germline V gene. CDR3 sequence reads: CAISEGRTGTGNSPLHF. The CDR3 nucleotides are TGTGCCATCAGTGAGGGGAGAACCGGGACCGGAAATTCACCCCTCCACTTT.

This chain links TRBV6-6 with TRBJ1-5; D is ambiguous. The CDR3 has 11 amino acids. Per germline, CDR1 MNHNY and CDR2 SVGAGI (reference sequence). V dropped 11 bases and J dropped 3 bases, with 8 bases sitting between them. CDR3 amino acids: CAAGPNQPQHF. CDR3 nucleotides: TGTGCCGCGGGCCCCAATCAGCCCCAGCATTTT.

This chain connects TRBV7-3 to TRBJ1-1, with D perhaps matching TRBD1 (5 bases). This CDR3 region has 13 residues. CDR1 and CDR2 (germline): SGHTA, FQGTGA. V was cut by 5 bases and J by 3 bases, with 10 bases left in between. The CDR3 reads CASSRRGDTEAFF. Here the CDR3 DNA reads TGTGCCAGCAGCAGACGAGGGGACACTGAAGCTTTCTTT.

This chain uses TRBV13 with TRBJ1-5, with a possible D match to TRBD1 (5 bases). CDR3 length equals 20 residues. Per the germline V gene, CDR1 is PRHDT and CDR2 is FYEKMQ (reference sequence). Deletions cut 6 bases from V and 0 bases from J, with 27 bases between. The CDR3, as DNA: TGTGCCAGCAGGTGTAACCCTTCGGGGCTCGAAGAGAGTAGCAATCAGCCCCAGCATTTT. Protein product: CASRCNPSGLEESSNQPQHF.

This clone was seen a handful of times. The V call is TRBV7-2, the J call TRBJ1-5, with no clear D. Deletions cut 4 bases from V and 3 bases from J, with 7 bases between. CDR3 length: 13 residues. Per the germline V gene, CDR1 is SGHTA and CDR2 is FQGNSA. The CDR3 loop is CASSSGLNQPQHF. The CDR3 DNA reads TGTGCCAGCAGCTCTGGACTCAATCAGCCCCAGCATTTT. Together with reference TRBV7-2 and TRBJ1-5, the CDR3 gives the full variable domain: GAGVSQSPSNKVTEKGKDVELRCDPISGHTALYWYRQSLGQGLEFLIYFQGNSAPDKSGLPSDRFSAERTGGSVSTLTIQRTQQEDSAVYLCASSSGLNQPQHFGDGTRLSIL.

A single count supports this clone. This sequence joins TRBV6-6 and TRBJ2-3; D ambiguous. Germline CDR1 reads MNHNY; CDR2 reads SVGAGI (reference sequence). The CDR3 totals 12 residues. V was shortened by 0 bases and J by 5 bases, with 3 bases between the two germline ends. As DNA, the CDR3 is TGTGCCAGCAGTTACTCGCGAGATACGCAGTATTTT. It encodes CASSYSRDTQYF.

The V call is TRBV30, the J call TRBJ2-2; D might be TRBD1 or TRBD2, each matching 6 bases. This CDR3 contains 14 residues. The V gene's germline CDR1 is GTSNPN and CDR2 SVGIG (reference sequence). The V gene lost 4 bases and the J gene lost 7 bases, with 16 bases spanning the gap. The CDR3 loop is CAWTSEGGGGELFF. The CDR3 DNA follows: TGTGCCTGGACCTCGGAAGGGGGAGGCGGGGAGCTGTTTTTT.

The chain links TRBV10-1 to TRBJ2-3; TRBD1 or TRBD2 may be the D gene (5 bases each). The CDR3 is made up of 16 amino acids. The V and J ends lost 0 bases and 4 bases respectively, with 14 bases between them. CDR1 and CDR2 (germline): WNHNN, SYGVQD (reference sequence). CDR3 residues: CASSESGTLGPDTQYF. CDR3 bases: TGCGCCAGCAGTGAGTCTGGGACCCTCGGCCCAGATACGCAGTATTTT.

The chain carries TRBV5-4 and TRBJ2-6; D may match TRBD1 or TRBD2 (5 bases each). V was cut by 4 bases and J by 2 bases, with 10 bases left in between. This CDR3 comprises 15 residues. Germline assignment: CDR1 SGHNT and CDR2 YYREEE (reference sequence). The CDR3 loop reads CASSPVGAGANVLTF. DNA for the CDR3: TGTGCCAGCAGCCCGGTGGGGGCTGGGGCCAACGTCCTGACTTTC.

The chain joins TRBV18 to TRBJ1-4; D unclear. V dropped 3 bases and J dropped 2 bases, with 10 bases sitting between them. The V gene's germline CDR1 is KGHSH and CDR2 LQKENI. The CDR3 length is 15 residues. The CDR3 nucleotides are TGTGCCAGCTCACCCGAGGTGACGACTAATGAAAAACTGTTTTTT. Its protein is CASSPEVTTNEKLFF.